This T cell receptor (beta chain) was sequenced in a study of blood T cell repertoires in COVID-19. Turning to the study itself: Specimens from acute and convalescent COVID-19 originated in the United States, Italy and Spain. Nucleic acid was either cDNA or gDNA, and it came from T cells, B-cell-depleted T cells, or PBMCs.

Assay: immunoSEQ multiplex PCR; the TCRdb copy retains only in-frame clones and omits some. This table holds 300,000 to 350,000 clones, 85% to 90% found once. The study assigned cohorts using participant-reported clinical history. Exposed study participants had met a COVID-19 case within 2 weeks before entry. The clonotype comes from a woman younger than 45 who had been exposed to COVID-19. Sequenced: PBMCs or T cells enriched from blood (not recorded which).

The DNA for the CDR3 is TGTGCCAGCACCCGGTCGGGGGAACTTGAGACCCAGTACTTC. Amino acids: CASTRSGELETQYF. This chain connects TRBV11-2 to TRBJ2-5; D may be TRBD2 (6 bases). The CDR3 is 14 amino acids. Trimming took 7 bases from V and 5 from J, leaving 17 bases between them. CDR1 and CDR2 from the germline V gene are SGHAT and FQNNGV.